This T cell receptor beta chain was sequenced for a study of T cell responses to AZD1222 COVID-19 vaccine. For the study at large: Second doses that came at about 4 or about 12 weeks were put together.

On this clone itself: No antigen is known for it.

Clones were read by immunoSEQ multiplex PCR, and TCRdb kept only the in-frame ones, dropping some. The sample has around 120,000 clones, around 84% seen once. Trimming took 3 bases from V and 4 from J; bases not matched to a gene: 7. Per the germline V gene, CDR1 is WNHNN and CDR2 is SYGVQD (reference sequence). The CDR3 contains 16 residues. Points from the study as a whole: Clonal diversity was possibly underestimated; the donors were predominantly white British and more often female. The reported proportion of spike-specific TCRs targeting unmutated variant regions was nearly half. Baseline seropositivity occurred in only 5 or 6 AZD1222 recipients.

The V gene is TRBV10-1, the J gene TRBJ2-1; 9 bases map to TRBD2. The specimen was peripheral blood, collected on day 0 of AZD1222 vaccination. The receptor comes from an adult in good health. The CDR3 reads CASSEGGAGGYNEQFF. Written as DNA, the CDR3 is TGCGCCAGCAGTGAAGGTGGAGCGGGGGGTTACAATGAGCAGTTCTTC.